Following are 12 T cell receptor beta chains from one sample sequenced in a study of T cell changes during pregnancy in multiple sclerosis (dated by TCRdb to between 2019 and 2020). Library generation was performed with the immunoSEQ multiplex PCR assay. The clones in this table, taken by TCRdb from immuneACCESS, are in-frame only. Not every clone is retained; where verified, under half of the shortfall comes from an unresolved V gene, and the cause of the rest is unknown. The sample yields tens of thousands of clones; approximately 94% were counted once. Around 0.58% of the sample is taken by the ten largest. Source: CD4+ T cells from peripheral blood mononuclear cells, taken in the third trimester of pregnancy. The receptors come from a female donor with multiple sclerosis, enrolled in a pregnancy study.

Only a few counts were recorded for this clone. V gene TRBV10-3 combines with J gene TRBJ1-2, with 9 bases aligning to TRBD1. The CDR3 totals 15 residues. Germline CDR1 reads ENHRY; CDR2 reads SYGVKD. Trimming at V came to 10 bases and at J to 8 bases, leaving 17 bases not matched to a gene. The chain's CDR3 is CATHPQTGGTGGYTF. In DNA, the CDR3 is TGTGCCACCCACCCCCAGACAGGGGGGACGGGCGGCTACACCTTC.

The CDR3 DNA reads as TGTGCCAGCAGCCCGGGACTTACTCACGGTGAGCAGTTCTTC. This encodes CASSPGLTHGEQFF. The J gene is TRBJ2-1, the V gene TRBV7-3, with D possibly matching TRBD2 (6 bases). The CDR3 sequence is 14 residues long. V was shortened by 5 bases and J by 9 bases, with 17 bases between the two germline ends. CDR1 is SGHTA, CDR2 FQGTGA, per germline.

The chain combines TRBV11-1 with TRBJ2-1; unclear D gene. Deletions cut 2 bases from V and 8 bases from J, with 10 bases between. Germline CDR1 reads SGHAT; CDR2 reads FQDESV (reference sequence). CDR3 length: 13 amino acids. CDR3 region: CASSLLSRHEQFF. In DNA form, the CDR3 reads TGTGCCAGCAGCTTACTTAGTCGCCATGAGCAGTTCTTC.

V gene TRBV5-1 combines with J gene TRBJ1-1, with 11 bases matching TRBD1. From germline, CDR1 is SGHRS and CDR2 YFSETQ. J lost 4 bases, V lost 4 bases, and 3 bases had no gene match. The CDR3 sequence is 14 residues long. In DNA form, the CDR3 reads TGCGCCAGCAGCGACGGGACAGGGGGCACTGAAGCTTTCTTT. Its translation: CASSDGTGGTEAFF.

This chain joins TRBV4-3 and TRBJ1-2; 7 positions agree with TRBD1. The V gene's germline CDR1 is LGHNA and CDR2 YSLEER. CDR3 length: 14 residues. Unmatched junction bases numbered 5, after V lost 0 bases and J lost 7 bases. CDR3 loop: CASSQELGGRGYTF. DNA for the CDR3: TGCGCCAGCAGCCAAGAGTTAGGGGGCCGTGGCTACACCTTC.

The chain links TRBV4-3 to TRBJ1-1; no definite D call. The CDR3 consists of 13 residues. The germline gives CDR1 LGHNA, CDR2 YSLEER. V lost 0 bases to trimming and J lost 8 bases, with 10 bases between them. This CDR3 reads CASSQDFAREAFF. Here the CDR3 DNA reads TGCGCCAGCAGCCAAGATTTTGCGAGGGAAGCTTTCTTT.

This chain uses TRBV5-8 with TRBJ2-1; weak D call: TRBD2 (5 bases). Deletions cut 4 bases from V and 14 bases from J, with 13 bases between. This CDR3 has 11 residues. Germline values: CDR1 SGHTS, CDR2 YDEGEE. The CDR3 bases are TGTGCCAGCAGCCCGGGGAACGTTGAGTTCTTC. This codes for CASSPGNVEFF. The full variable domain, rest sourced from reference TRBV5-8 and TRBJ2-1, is EAGVTQSPTHLIKTRGQQATLRCSPISGHTSVYWYQQALGLGLQFLLWYDEGEERNRGNFPPRFSGRQFPNYSSELNVNALELEDSALYLCASSPGNVEFFGPGTRLTVL.

CDR3 sequence: CASSPKQEIQYF. CDR3 coding DNA: TGTGCCAGCTCACCGAAACAGGAGATACAGTACTTC. The chain has TRBV18 and TRBJ2-7; possible D gene TRBD1, 5 bases. In germline, CDR1 is KGHSH, CDR2 LQKENI. V lost 3 bases, J lost 10 bases, and 13 bases lay in between. This CDR3 has 12 residues.

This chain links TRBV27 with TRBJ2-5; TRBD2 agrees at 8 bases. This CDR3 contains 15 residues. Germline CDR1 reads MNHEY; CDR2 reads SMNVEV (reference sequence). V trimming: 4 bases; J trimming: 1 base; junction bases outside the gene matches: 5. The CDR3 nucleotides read TGTGCCAGCAGTTCCCCAACTAGCGGCCAAGAGACCCAGTACTTC. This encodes CASSSPTSGQETQYF.

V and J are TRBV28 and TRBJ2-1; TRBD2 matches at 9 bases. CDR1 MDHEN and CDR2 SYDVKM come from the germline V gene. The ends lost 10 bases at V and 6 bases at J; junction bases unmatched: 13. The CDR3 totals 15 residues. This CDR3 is CATWPGLAGGNEQFF. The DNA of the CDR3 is TGTGCCACCTGGCCGGGACTAGCCGGAGGCAATGAGCAGTTCTTC.

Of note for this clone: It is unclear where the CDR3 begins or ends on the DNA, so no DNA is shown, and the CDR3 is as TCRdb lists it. The CDR3 loop reads CASSLAGGQVGSGTF. The chain joins TRBV5-4 to TRBJ1-2; no check of the table's D call, TRBD1, against the DNA was made. The CDR3 is made up of 15 amino acids, end residues included. Germline CDR1 reads SGHNT; CDR2 reads YYREEE (reference sequence).

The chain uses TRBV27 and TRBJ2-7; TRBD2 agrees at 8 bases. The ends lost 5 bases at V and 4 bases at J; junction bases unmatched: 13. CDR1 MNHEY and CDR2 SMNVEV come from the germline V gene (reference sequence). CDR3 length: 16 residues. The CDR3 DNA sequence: TGTGCCAGCAGTATGATAACTAGGCGGGGGGTATACGAGCAGTACTTC. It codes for CASSMITRRGVYEQYF.